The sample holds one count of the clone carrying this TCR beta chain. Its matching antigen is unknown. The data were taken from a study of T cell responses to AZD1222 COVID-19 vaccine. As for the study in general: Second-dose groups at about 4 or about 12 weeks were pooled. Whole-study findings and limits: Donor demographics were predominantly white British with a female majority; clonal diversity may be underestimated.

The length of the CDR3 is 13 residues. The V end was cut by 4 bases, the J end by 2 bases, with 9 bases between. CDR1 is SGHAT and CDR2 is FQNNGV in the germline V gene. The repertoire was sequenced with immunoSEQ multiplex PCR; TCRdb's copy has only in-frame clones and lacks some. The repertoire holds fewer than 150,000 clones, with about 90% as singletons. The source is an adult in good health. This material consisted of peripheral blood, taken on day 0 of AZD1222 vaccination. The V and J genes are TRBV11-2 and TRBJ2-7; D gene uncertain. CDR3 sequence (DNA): TGTGCCAGCAGCTCCGTACCCACCTACGAGCAGTACTTC. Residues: CASSSVPTYEQYF.